The source of this T cell receptor (beta chain) is a study of T-cell reconstitution after alpha-beta-depleted transplantation in children. Study conclusions and caveats: Reportedly, alpha-beta T cells present about two months post-transplant originated from several hundred expanded clones of graft origin. In some patients, recipient T cells and intrathymic progenitors surviving conditioning explained high day-60 diversity. One year after transplant, T-cell counts and diversity came mostly from newly produced T cells.

This CDR3 contains 17 residues. J gave up 3 bases and V 6 bases, and 9 bases lay outside the gene matches. Germline values: CDR1 DFQATT, CDR2 SNEGSKA (reference sequence). At least ten counts were recorded for this clonotype. Its antigen is undetermined. The authors prepared the TCRbeta library with unique molecular identifiers. Via MiXCR, TCRdb re-called the PCR reads, giving one row per CDR3 protein. The sample carries hundreds of thousands of distinct CDR3 sequences, approximately 11% recorded once. Sequencing was performed on PBMCs, taken before TCRalphabeta/CD19-depleted stem cell transplant. V is TRBV20-1 and J is TRBJ2-1, with TRBD2 matching over 15 bases. The clonotype comes from a child younger than two with acute myeloid leukemia, due to receive a stem cell transplant. CDR3 amino acids: CSAPGTSGRINYNEQFF. CDR3 nucleotides: TGCAGTGCCCCAGGGACTAGCGGGAGGATAAACTACAATGAGCAGTTCTTC.